A few counts support the clone carrying this TCR beta chain. Its antigen remains unidentified. MiXCR, applied by TCRdb to the 5' RACE reads, yields one record per CDR3 protein. The data contain about 210,000 distinct CDR3 sequences, about 10% of them singletons. V shed 0 bases, J shed 7 bases, and the junction held 2 bases outside the gene matches. The CDR3 extends over 13 amino acids. Germline V gene lookup returns CDR1 SGDLS and CDR2 YYNGEE. This sample is part of a study of T-cell memory formation after mild COVID-19. Across the whole study: There were largely donor-specific TCR clusters. Study-wide results and limits: The CD4+ clones that contracted clustered mainly within CM and EM, and the CD8+ clones concentrated in EMRA.

Sequencing input: PBMCs or a T cell subset sorted from them (not recorded which). The rearrangement links TRBV9 to TRBJ2-5; 8 bases match TRBD2. This clonotype originated in a man younger than 35 who had mild COVID-19 (a few samples of this study predate the infection). Cell type and time point are not known. The chain's CDR3 is CASSVALAGTQYF. The CDR3 region has the DNA TGTGCCAGCAGCGTAGCTCTAGCGGGGACCCAGTACTTC.